A single sample is the source of the 10 T cell receptor beta chains below, sequenced in a study of blood T cell repertoires in COVID-19. Assay used: immunoSEQ multiplex PCR; TCRdb lists only in-frame clones, some missing. Here the sample spans under 30,000 clones, about 86% being singletons. The sequencing sample was made of peripheral blood. These TCRs come from a human donor with acute or convalescent COVID-19. The donor label of this sample is uncertain.

This chain links TRBV12-2 with TRBJ1-4; no DNA check was done on the table's D call, TRBD1. TRBV12-2 has pseudogene status. The CDR3 consists of 13 residues. CDR3 bases: TGTGCACGAAGCACAGGGTATAATGAAAAACTGTTTTTT. It yields the protein CARSTGYNEKLFF.

This rearrangement joins TRBV6-5 to TRBJ2-7, with D possibly TRBD1 on 5 matching bases. This CDR3 has 16 residues. Germline V CDR1 and CDR2: MNHEY, SVGAGI. Between the trimmed V and J ends, which lost 0 bases and 2 bases, there was a span of 14 bases. CDR3 DNA sequence: TGTGCCAGCAGTTACTCTTTTTTGGACAAGACCTACGAGCAGTACTTC. This sequence encodes CASSYSFLDKTYEQYF.

This clone was counted a few times. V usage is TRBV9 and J usage is TRBJ2-3; 8 bases fit TRBD2. The CDR3 has 17 amino acids. Germline V lookup: CDR1 SGDLS, CDR2 YYNGEE. With 0 bases clipped from V and 2 bases from J, the junction kept 8 bases outside the gene matches. CDR3: CASSVDSGLDITDTQYF. For the CDR3, the DNA is TGTGCCAGCAGCGTAGATTCGGGACTAGACATCACAGATACGCAGTATTTT.

The rearrangement uses TRBV27 and TRBJ1-5, with D perhaps TRBD1 (6 bases). V was pared by 4 bases and J by 3 bases, with 10 bases between. Germline values: CDR1 MNHEY, CDR2 SMNVEV (reference sequence). The CDR3 covers 14 residues. The CDR3 here is CASSYSGANQPQHF. In DNA form, the CDR3 reads TGTGCCAGCAGTTATTCAGGGGCCAATCAGCCCCAGCATTTT.

The chain recombines TRBV15 with TRBJ2-7; a weak D match, TRBD1 (7 bases). V lost 4 bases and J lost 2, with 15 bases in between. This CDR3 contains 15 residues. Germline lookup yields CDR1 LNHNV and CDR2 YYDKDF (reference sequence). The CDR3 is CATSILPRGAYEQYF. CDR3 nucleotide sequence: TGTGCCACCAGCATACTTCCCAGGGGGGCCTACGAGCAGTACTTC.

This sequence joins TRBV24-1 and TRBJ2-1, with 10 bases fitting TRBD2. The length of the CDR3 is 15 residues. Per the germline V gene, CDR1 is KGHDR and CDR2 is SFDVKD. After removal of 3 bases from V and 5 bases from J, the junction contained 3 bases not matched to a gene. The CDR3 reads CATSDAGLANNEQFF. The CDR3 DNA reads TGTGCCACCAGTGATGCGGGACTAGCGAACAATGAGCAGTTCTTC.

This chain uses TRBV6-2 or TRBV6-3 with TRBJ2-1, with a weak D call TRBD1 (6 bases). V was shortened by 4 bases and J by 2 bases, with 15 bases between the two germline ends. The CDR3 sequence is 16 residues long. CDR1 and CDR2 (germline): MNHEY, SVGEGT. CDR3 loop: CASSSRTGTAYNEQFF. DNA of the CDR3: TGTGCCAGCAGTTCCCGCACAGGGACGGCCTACAATGAGCAGTTCTTC.

This chain joins TRBV5-1 and TRBJ2-1; TRBD2 matches at 8 bases. CDR1 SGHRS and CDR2 YFSETQ come from the germline V gene. V lost 3 bases to trimming and J lost 8 bases; unmatched junction nucleotides: 10. The CDR3 totals 15 residues. As DNA, the CDR3 is TGCGCCAGCAGCTCAGCGGGAGTAGGCGGGGATGAGCAGTTCTTC. Protein sequence: CASSSAGVGGDEQFF. The entire variable domain, with the rest obtained from reference TRBV5-1 and TRBJ2-1, is as follows: KAGVTQTPRYLIKTRGQQVTLSCSPISGHRSVSWYQQTPGQGLQFLFEYFSETQRNKGNFPGRFSGRQFSNSRSEMNVSTLELGDSALYLCASSSAGVGGDEQFFGPGTRLTVL.

The V and J genes are TRBV19 and TRBJ2-1, with 11 bases fitting TRBD2. The CDR3 has 15 amino acids. V gave up 3 bases and J gave up 2 bases; unmatched junction bases: 0. From germline, CDR1 is LNHDA and CDR2 SQIVND (reference sequence). The CDR3 protein is CASSISGRAYNEQFF. DNA for the CDR3: TGTGCCAGTAGTATTAGCGGGAGGGCCTACAATGAGCAGTTCTTC.

The chain uses TRBV4-3 and TRBJ2-4; TRBD2 agrees at 9 bases. The CDR3 covers 14 residues. Germline V CDR1 and CDR2: LGHNA, YSLEER. The V and J ends lost 4 bases and 8 bases, in that order; junction bases with no gene match: 6. CDR3 nucleotides: TGCGCCAGCAGCCCCGGGGCTAGCGGGGACATTCAGTACTTC. It codes for CASSPGASGDIQYF.